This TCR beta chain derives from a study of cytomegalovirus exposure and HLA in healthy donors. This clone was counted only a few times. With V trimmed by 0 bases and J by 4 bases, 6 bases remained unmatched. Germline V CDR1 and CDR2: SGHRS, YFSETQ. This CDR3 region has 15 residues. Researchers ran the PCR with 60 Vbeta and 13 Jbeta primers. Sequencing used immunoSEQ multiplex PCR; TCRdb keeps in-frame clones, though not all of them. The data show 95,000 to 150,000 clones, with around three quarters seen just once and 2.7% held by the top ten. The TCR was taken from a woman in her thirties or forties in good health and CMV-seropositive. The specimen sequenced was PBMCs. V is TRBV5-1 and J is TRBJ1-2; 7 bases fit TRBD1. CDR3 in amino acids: CASSLDTTGAYGYTF. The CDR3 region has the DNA TGCGCCAGCAGCTTGGATACAACAGGGGCCTATGGCTACACCTTC.